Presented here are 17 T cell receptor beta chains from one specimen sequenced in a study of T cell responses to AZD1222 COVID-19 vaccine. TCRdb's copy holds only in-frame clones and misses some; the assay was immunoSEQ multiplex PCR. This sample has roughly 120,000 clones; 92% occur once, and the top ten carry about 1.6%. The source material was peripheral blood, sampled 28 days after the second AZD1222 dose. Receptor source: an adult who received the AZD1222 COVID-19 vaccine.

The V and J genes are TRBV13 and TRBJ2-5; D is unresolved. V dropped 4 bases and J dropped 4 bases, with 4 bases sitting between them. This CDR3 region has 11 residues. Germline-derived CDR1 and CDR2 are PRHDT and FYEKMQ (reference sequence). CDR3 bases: TGTGCCAGCAGCTGGAGAGAGACCCAGTACTTC. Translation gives CASSWRETQYF.

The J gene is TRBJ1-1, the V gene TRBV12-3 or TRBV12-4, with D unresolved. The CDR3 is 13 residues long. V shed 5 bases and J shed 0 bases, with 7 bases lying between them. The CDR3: CASSREMNTEAFF. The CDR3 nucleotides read TGTGCCAGCAGTCGGGAGATGAACACTGAAGCTTTCTTT.

CDR3 in amino acids: CASTTGQGENTEAFF. The DNA of the CDR3 is TGCGCCAGCACCACGGGACAGGGAGAGAACACTGAAGCTTTCTTT. This chain links TRBV5-1 with TRBJ1-1; TRBD1 matches at 9 bases. CDR1 and CDR2 (germline): SGHRS, YFSETQ. The CDR3 totals 15 residues. V was clipped by 6 bases and J by 1 base; unmatched bases: 7. The entire variable domain, with the rest obtained from reference TRBV5-1 and TRBJ1-1, is as follows: KAGVTQTPRYLIKTRGQQVTLSCSPISGHRSVSWYQQTPGQGLQFLFEYFSETQRNKGNFPGRFSGRQFSNSRSEMNVSTLELGDSALYLCASTTGQGENTEAFFGQGTRLTVV.

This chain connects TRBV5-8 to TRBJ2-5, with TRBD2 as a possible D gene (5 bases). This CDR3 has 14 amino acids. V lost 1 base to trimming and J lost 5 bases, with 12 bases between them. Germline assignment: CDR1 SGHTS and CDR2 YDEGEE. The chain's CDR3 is CASSLIQQRETQYF. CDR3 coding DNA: TGTGCCAGCAGCTTGATCCAACAGCGGGAGACCCAGTACTTC.

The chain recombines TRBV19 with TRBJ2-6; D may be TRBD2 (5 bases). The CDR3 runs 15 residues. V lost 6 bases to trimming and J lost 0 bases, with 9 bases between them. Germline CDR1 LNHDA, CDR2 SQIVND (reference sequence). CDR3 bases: TGTGCCAGTAGGCTCGGGATCTCTGGGGCCAACGTCCTGACTTTC. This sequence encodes CASRLGISGANVLTF.

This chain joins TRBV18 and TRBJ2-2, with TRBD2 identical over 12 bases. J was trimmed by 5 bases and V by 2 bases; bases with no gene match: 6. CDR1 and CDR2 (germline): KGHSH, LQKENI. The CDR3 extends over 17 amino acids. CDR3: CASSPGGLAGRTGELFF. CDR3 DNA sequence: TGTGCCAGCTCACCAGGAGGACTAGCGGGAAGGACCGGGGAGCTGTTTTTT.

CDR3 protein: CASSVGLGINEQFF. Written as DNA, the CDR3 is TGCGCCAGCAGCGTTGGACTTGGGATCAATGAGCAGTTCTTC. The J gene is TRBJ2-1, the V gene TRBV5-1, with a possible D match to TRBD2 (5 bases). Germline CDR1 SGHRS, CDR2 YFSETQ. The germline V and J ends were trimmed by 4 bases and 6 bases, with 14 bases remaining between them. There are 14 residues in the CDR3.

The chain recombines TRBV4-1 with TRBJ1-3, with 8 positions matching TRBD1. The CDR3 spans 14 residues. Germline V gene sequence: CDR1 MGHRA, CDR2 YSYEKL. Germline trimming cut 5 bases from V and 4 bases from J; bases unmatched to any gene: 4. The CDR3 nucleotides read TGCGCCAGCAGCGGCCGGACAGGGGGAAACACCATATATTTT. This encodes CASSGRTGGNTIYF.

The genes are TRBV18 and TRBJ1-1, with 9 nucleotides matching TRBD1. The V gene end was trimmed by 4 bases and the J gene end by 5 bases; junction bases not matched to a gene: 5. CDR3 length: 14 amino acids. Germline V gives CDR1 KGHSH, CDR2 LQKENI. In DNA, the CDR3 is TGTGCCAGCTCACGAGGACAGGGGAGGACTGAAGCTTTCTTT. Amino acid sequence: CASSRGQGRTEAFF.

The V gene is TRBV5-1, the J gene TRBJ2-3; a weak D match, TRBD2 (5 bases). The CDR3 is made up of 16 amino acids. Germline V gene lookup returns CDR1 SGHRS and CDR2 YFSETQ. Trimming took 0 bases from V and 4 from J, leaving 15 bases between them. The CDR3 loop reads CASSLEAPGMADTQYF. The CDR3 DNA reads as TGCGCCAGCAGCTTGGAGGCCCCCGGGATGGCAGATACGCAGTATTTT.

The CDR3 region is CASSLDMGNSPLHF. The CDR3 nucleotides are TGTGCCAGCAGCCTTGACATGGGGAATTCACCCCTCCACTTT. This chain uses TRBV9 with TRBJ1-6; no clear D gene. The CDR3 runs to 14 residues. Germline CDR1 SGDLS, CDR2 YYNGEE. V lost 4 bases to trimming and J lost 7 bases, with 12 bases between them.

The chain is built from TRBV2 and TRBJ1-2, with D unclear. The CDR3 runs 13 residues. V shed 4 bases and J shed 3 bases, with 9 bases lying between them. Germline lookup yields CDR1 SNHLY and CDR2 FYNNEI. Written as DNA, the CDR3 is TGTGCCAGCAGTGTGGAGGAGGACTATGGCTACACCTTC. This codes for CASSVEEDYGYTF.

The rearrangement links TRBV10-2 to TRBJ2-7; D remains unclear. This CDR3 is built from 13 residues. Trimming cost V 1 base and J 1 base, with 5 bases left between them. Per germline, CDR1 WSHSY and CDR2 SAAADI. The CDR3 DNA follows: TGCGCCAGCAGTGAGTACAAATCCTACGAGCAGTACTTC. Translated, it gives CASSEYKSYEQYF.

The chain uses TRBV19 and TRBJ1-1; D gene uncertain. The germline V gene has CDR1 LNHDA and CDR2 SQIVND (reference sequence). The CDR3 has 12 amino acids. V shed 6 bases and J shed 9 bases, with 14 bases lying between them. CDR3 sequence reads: CASSPRRKQAFF. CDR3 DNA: TGTGCCAGTAGCCCCCGCCGTAAGCAAGCTTTCTTT.

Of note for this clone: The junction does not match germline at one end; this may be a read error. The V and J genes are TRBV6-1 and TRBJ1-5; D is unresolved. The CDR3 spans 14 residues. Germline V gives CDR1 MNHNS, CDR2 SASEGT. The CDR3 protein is CASSEKGLNQAQHF. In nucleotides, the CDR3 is TGTGCCAGCAGTGAAAAAGGTTTGAATCAGGCCCAGCATTTT.

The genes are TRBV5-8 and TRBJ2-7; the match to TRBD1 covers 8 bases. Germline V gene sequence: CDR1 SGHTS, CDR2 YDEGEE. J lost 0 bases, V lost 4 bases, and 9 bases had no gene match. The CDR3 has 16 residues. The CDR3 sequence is CASSPKRDRSSYEQYF. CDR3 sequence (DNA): TGTGCCAGCAGCCCGAAAAGGGACAGGAGCTCCTACGAGCAGTACTTC.

The CDR3 reads CASSTGTGGYYGYTF. CDR3 coding DNA: TGTGCCAGCAGTACCGGGACAGGGGGCTACTATGGCTACACCTTC. The gene calls are TRBV6-5 and TRBJ1-2; TRBD1 matches at 12 bases. The V gene end was trimmed by 5 bases and the J gene end by 3 bases; junction bases not matched to a gene: 4. The CDR3 is made up of 15 amino acids. Germline V CDR1 and CDR2: MNHEY, SVGAGI.